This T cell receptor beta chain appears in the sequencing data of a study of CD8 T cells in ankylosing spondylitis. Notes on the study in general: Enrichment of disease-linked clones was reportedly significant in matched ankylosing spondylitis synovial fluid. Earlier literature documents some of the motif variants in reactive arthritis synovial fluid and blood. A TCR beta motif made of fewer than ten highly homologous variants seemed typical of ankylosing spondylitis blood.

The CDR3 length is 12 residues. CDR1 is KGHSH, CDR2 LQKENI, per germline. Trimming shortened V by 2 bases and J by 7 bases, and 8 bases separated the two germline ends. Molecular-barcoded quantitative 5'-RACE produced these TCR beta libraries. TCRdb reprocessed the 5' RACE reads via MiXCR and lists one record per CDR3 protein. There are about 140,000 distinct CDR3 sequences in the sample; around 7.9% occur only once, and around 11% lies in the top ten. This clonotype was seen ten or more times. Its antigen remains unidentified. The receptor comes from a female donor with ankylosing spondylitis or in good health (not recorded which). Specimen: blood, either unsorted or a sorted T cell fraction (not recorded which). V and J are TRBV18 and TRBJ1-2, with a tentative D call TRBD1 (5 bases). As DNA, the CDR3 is TGTGCCAGCTCACCAAGGGGAGCTGGCTACACCTTC. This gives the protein CASSPRGAGYTF. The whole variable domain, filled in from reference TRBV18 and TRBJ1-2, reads NAGVMQNPRHLVRRRGQEARLRCSPMKGHSHVYWYRQLPEEGLKFMVYLQKENIIDESGMPKERFSAEFPKEGPSILRIQQVVRGDSAAYFCASSPRGAGYTFGSGTRLTVV.